This TCR beta chain stems from a study of PD-1 blockade in classical Hodgkin lymphoma. Time point described: newly diagnosed, previously untreated cHL patient sample. Researchers report purifying CD4+ T cells from thawed PBMCs by magnetic negative selection. Newly diagnosed, untreated classical Hodgkin lymphoma PBMCs provided comparison. Profiling relied on immunoSEQ multiplex PCR, and the TCRdb table lists in-frame clones only, not all of them. The table includes about 23,000 clones, more than 90% detected once. Comment on this clone: Its target is not known.

General study findings and limits: Reports indicated that newly diagnosed patients had lower baseline TCR diversity than healthy donors did. Repertoire differences have undefined causes, possibly disease activity or prior therapy.

CDR3 size: 16 residues. V was clipped by 6 bases and J by 2 bases; unmatched bases: 6. Germline lookup yields CDR1 LNHNV and CDR2 YYDKDF (reference sequence). The sequenced material came from CD4+ T cells from blood. The receptor was isolated from a human donor with classical Hodgkin lymphoma. The gene calls are TRBV15 and TRBJ2-3; TRBD2 aligns across 12 bases. This CDR3 is CATRLGTSGYTDTQYF. The DNA for the CDR3 is TGTGCCACCAGACTAGGGACTAGCGGGTACACAGATACGCAGTATTTT. Based on the CDR3 plus reference TRBV15 and TRBJ2-3, the full variable domain is DAMVIQNPRYQVTQFGKPVTLSCSQTLNHNVMYWYQQKSSQAPKLLFHYYDKDFNNEADTPDNFQSRRPNTSFCFLDIRSPGLGDTAMYLCATRLGTSGYTDTQYFGPGTRLTVL.